This T cell receptor beta chain was identified during a study of cytotoxic CD8 clonotypes in ibrutinib-treated CLL. Between the trimmed V and J ends, which lost 4 bases and 6 bases, there was a span of 18 bases. Germline loops: CDR1 SQVTM, CDR2 ANQGSEA. CDR3 size: 15 residues. Around 1.9 micrograms of genomic DNA, which was extracted from cryopreserved PBMCs, served as the material used for the TCR beta libraries. Only in-frame clones appear in the TCRdb table, and some are missing; sequencing was by immunoSEQ multiplex PCR. The sample yields 250,000 to 350,000 clones, roughly four fifths seen once. Sequencing used PBMCs, obtained at disease progression, from a patient treated with ibrutinib. This chain connects TRBV29-1 to TRBJ2-2; D assignment may be TRBD1 or TRBD2 (5 bases each). The origin of this receptor is a human donor with chronic lymphocytic leukemia. This CDR3 reads CSVVGTISYPGELFF. The CDR3 DNA is TGCAGCGTTGTAGGGACCATAAGCTATCCCGGGGAGCTGTTTTTT.